The next 2 T cell receptor beta chains were all read from a single sample in a study of Ad26.COV2.S vaccination and SARS-CoV-2 variants. TCRdb keeps only in-frame clones here, not all; method: immunoSEQ multiplex PCR. The table shows over 450,000 clones, with 80% to 90% occurring only once. Treatment of the sample: over 15 received Ad26.COV2.S at low or high dose, single or two shots; 5 received placebo; per-sample allocation not given. Day 63 after the first vaccine or placebo injection was the time point for sampling. The sample consisted of peripheral blood, taken in a trial of Ad26.COV2.S vaccine versus placebo. These receptors were taken from a person between 18 and 59 years old who received the Ad26.COV2.S COVID-19 vaccine or a placebo.

This clone was seen only once. The chain joins TRBV5-1 to TRBJ2-3; unclear D gene. The V gene lost 1 base and the J gene lost 5 bases, with 11 bases spanning the gap. Germline V gene data show CDR1 as SGHRS and CDR2 as YFSETQ. CDR3 length equals 14 residues. DNA of the CDR3: TGCGCCAGCAGCTTGACCAGGAGTCTAGATACGCAGTATTTT. Amino acid sequence: CASSLTRSLDTQYF.

The chain links TRBV6-5 to TRBJ1-2; D is uncertain. Germline CDR1 and CDR2: MNHEY and SVGAGI. The CDR3 runs 12 residues. V was clipped by 10 bases and J by 8 bases, with 17 bases between them. The CDR3 loop reads CAILIFPRGYTF. The CDR3 DNA is TGTGCCATCCTGATATTCCCGCGGGGCTACACCTTC.